These 18 T cell receptor beta chains were all obtained from the same sample, sequenced in a study of blood T cell repertoires in COVID-19 (dated by TCRdb to about 2020). The library was made by the immunoSEQ multiplex PCR assay. TCRdb re-hosts the immuneACCESS table, in-frame sequences only. Its copies lack some clones; in the studies checked, an unresolved V gene accounts for under half of them, and the cause for the rest is not known. This sample lists around 200,000 clones; approximately 85% were detected once. Approximately 11% of the sample lies in the top ten. Sequenced: peripheral blood. These receptors were collected from a human donor with active or convalescent COVID-19. The donor label of this sample is uncertain.

This chain uses TRBV30 with TRBJ1-5; TRBD1 matches 7 bases. The CDR3 runs 14 residues. J gave up 1 base and V 3 bases, and 3 bases lay outside the gene matches. Germline V lookup: CDR1 GTSNPN, CDR2 SVGIG (reference sequence). The CDR3 nucleotides read TGTGCCTGGAGGGCGACAGGGAGCAATCAGCCCCAGCATTTT. Translating gives CAWRATGSNQPQHF.

The chain couples TRBV19 to TRBJ1-2; 10 bases are a match to TRBD1. Germline V gene sequence: CDR1 LNHDA, CDR2 SQIVND (reference sequence). The CDR3 spans 13 residues. Trimming at V came to 9 bases and at J to 4 bases, leaving 5 bases not matched to a gene. This chain's CDR3 is CASGTGVAYGYTF. The CDR3 DNA sequence: TGTGCCAGCGGGACAGGGGTGGCCTATGGCTACACCTTC.

V usage is TRBV11-3 and J usage is TRBJ2-5, with TRBD2 matching over 10 bases. J gave up 2 bases and V 2 bases, and 2 bases lay outside the gene matches. Germline CDR1 is SGHNT and CDR2 is YENEEA. CDR3 size: 15 residues. The CDR3 loop is CASSLKAGGQETQYF. CDR3 DNA: TGTGCCAGCAGCTTAAAAGCGGGGGGGCAAGAGACCCAGTACTTC.

The chain is built from TRBV6-5 and TRBJ2-3, with unresolved D. The V gene's germline CDR1 is MNHEY and CDR2 SVGAGI. CDR3 length: 13 residues. V was pared by 5 bases and J by 1 base, with 7 bases between. The CDR3 nucleotides are TGTGCCAGCAGTCTCCCCGGCACAGATACGCAGTATTTT. Protein: CASSLPGTDTQYF.

This chain joins TRBV3-1 (or the pseudogene TRBV3-2) and TRBJ2-5, with a possible D match to TRBD1 (7 bases). Germline V gene sequence: CDR1 LGHDT, CDR2 YNNKEL (reference sequence). V was clipped by 11 bases and J by 2 bases, with 12 bases between them. The CDR3 covers 12 residues. This chain's CDR3 is CAPRDSQETQYF. The DNA for the CDR3 is TGTGCCCCGCGGGACAGTCAAGAGACCCAGTACTTC.

The rearrangement uses TRBV7-9 and TRBJ2-1, with 9 bases matching TRBD2. V trimming: 7 bases; J trimming: 2 bases; junction bases outside the gene matches: 12. The CDR3 has 17 amino acids. Looked up from germline, CDR1 is SEHNR and CDR2 is FQNEAQ (reference sequence). CDR3 in amino acids: CASNSLSGTSPYNEQFF. The CDR3 bases are TGTGCCAGCAACTCACTCTCGGGGACTAGCCCCTACAATGAGCAGTTCTTC.

The rearrangement joins TRBV7-9 to TRBJ1-5; TRBD1 agrees at 7 bases. Trimming cost V 2 bases and J 4 bases; bases outside gene matches: 11. The CDR3 extends over 17 amino acids. Germline V gene data show CDR1 as SEHNR and CDR2 as FQNEAQ (reference sequence). CDR3 coding DNA: TGTGCCAGCAGCTTATACCGAGGGGGCATTCGGAATCAGCCCCAGCATTTT. Amino acids: CASSLYRGGIRNQPQHF.

The chain links TRBV3-1 (or the pseudogene TRBV3-2) to TRBJ2-3, with 9 nucleotides matching TRBD2. The V gene's germline CDR1 is LGHDT and CDR2 YNNKEL (reference sequence). This CDR3 has 19 amino acids. Unmatched junction bases numbered 17, after V lost 3 bases and J lost 4 bases. This CDR3 is CASSQRGGGRAFSPDTQYF. The CDR3 nucleotides are TGTGCCAGCAGCCAGAGGGGTGGCGGGAGGGCCTTTAGTCCAGATACGCAGTATTTT.

This clone turned up a few times. The chain employs TRBV5-1 and TRBJ2-3, with D perhaps matching TRBD1 (5 bases). Per germline, CDR1 SGHRS and CDR2 YFSETQ. Trimming took 4 bases from V and 4 from J, leaving 13 bases between them. The CDR3 is 14 amino acids. CDR3 in amino acids: CASSQGPGADTQYF. In DNA form, the CDR3 reads TGCGCCAGCAGCCAGGGTCCCGGAGCAGATACGCAGTATTTT.

This clone was observed once. The J gene is TRBJ1-5, the V gene TRBV19; D gene unclear. The V and J ends lost 5 bases and 9 bases respectively, with 11 bases between them. This CDR3 has 12 residues. The germline CDR1 and CDR2 sequences are LNHDA and SQIVND (reference sequence). CDR3 sequence reads: CASSPQEGPQHF. The CDR3 DNA follows: TGTGCCAGTAGTCCTCAAGAGGGGCCCCAGCATTTT.

The chain has TRBV7-6 and TRBJ1-1; the D gene is possibly TRBD1 (5 bases). V gave up 1 base and J gave up 0 bases, with 15 bases separating them. From germline, CDR1 is SGHVS and CDR2 FNYEAQ. The CDR3 totals 17 residues. The CDR3 loop reads CASSLGSGLTLNTEAFF. DNA of the CDR3: TGTGCCAGCAGCTTAGGGTCAGGGTTGACCTTGAACACTGAAGCTTTCTTT.

This clone was counted once. The chain carries TRBV4-3 and TRBJ1-3, with D hard to call. The CDR3 totals 16 residues. Trimming stripped 1 base from V and 0 bases from J, with 10 bases between. Germline V lookup: CDR1 LGHNA, CDR2 YSLEER. DNA for the CDR3: TGCGCCAGCAGCCAAGTCTACGGTTTCTCTGGAAACACCATATATTTT. Translating it yields CASSQVYGFSGNTIYF.

The genes are TRBV7-2 and TRBJ2-7, with D tentatively TRBD2 (5 bases). This CDR3 has 14 residues. With 4 bases removed from V and 5 bases from J, the gap between germline ends came to 15 bases. Germline assignment: CDR1 SGHTA and CDR2 FQGNSA. CDR3 amino acids: CASSSAVAMDEQYF. In nucleotides, the CDR3 is TGTGCCAGCAGCTCCGCGGTAGCGATGGACGAGCAGTACTTC.

This chain uses TRBV2 with TRBJ2-5; TRBD1 matches at 8 bases. Looked up from germline, CDR1 is SNHLY and CDR2 is FYNNEI. V dropped 9 bases and J dropped 1; count of bases not matched to a gene: 7. The CDR3 length is 14 residues. CDR3 coding DNA: TGTGCCAGGGAGGGGACAGGTCCCCAAGAGACCCAGTACTTC. Protein sequence: CAREGTGPQETQYF.

This clone occurred once. V gene TRBV6-2 or TRBV6-3 combines with J gene TRBJ2-1, with 11 positions matching TRBD2. CDR3 length: 16 residues. Germline loops: CDR1 MNHEY, CDR2 SVGEGT. V shed 4 bases, J shed 12 bases, and the junction held 14 bases outside the gene matches. CDR3 region: CASSSQRPSGGRRQFF. The CDR3 DNA follows: TGTGCCAGCAGTTCCCAACGCCCTAGCGGGGGGCGCCGGCAGTTCTTC.

The chain links TRBV7-2 to TRBJ2-1; D is uncertain. Trimming pared 1 base from V and 5 bases from J, leaving 9 bases between. The CDR3 loop spans 14 amino acids. CDR1 and CDR2 (germline): SGHTA, FQGNSA. CDR3 coding DNA: TGTGCCAGCAGCTTAGTATTGAGTAACAATGAGCAGTTCTTC. It encodes CASSLVLSNNEQFF.

The chain carries TRBV9 and TRBJ2-5; D is unresolved. This CDR3 contains 13 residues. Germline values: CDR1 SGDLS, CDR2 YYNGEE. V shed 4 bases and J shed 1 base, with 8 bases lying between them. The CDR3 reads CASSSKSQETQYF. The DNA for the CDR3 is TGTGCCAGCAGCTCTAAGTCCCAAGAGACCCAGTACTTC. Together with reference TRBV9 and TRBJ2-5, the CDR3 gives the full variable domain: DSGVTQTPKHLITATGQRVTLRCSPRSGDLSVYWYQQSLDQGLQFLIQYYNGEERAKGNILERFSAQQFPDLHSELNLSSLELGDSALYFCASSSKSQETQYFGPGTRLLVL.

The chain employs TRBV5-1 and TRBJ2-1; 9 nucleotides match TRBD2. Looked up from germline, CDR1 is SGHRS and CDR2 is YFSETQ. The CDR3 extends over 13 amino acids. J lost 10 bases, V lost 7 bases, and 9 bases had no gene match. The CDR3 DNA reads TGCGCCAGCCAGAGAGCGGGAGGTAGGGAGCAGTTCTTC. Translated: CASQRAGGREQFF.